This T cell receptor beta chain was retrieved from a study of cytomegalovirus exposure and HLA in healthy donors. V was trimmed by 2 bases and J by 0 bases, leaving 5 bases between them. Germline V gene lookup returns CDR1 MNHEY and CDR2 SMNVEV (reference sequence). CDR3 length equals 13 residues. The PCR ran on 60 Vbeta and 13 Jbeta primers. Profiling relied on immunoSEQ multiplex PCR, and the TCRdb table lists in-frame clones only, not all of them. Of around 170,000 clones in the sample, more than 75% are singletons; the top ten hold 1.4%. What was sequenced was PBMCs. The receptor's source is a male donor in good health and CMV-seronegative. J is TRBJ2-7 and V is TRBV27; D is ambiguous. The CDR3 DNA reads as TGTGCCAGCAGTTTACCAAACTCCTACGAGCAGTACTTC. Amino acids: CASSLPNSYEQYF.